This T cell receptor (beta chain) was documented in a study of T cells after yellow fever vaccination. TCRdb reprocessed the 5' RACE reads via MiXCR and lists one record per CDR3 protein. The repertoire consists of 500,000 to 650,000 distinct CDR3 sequences, with 17% occurring once and the leading ten covering 15% to 20%. The germline V gene encodes CDR1 SGHVS and CDR2 FQNEAQ. The V and J ends lost 4 bases and 3 bases, in that order; junction bases with no gene match: 3. CDR3 length: 15 amino acids. This clonotype was sampled from a man aged 18 to 30 who received the YFV17D yellow fever vaccine. The chain is built from TRBV7-8 and TRBJ2-6, with 7 bases aligning to TRBD1. The source material was PBMCs, sampled around 5 days after the first yellow fever vaccination. CDR3 coding DNA: TGTGCCAGCAGCTACAGGGGACGTGGGGCCAACGTCCTGACTTTC. Its protein is CASSYRGRGANVLTF.